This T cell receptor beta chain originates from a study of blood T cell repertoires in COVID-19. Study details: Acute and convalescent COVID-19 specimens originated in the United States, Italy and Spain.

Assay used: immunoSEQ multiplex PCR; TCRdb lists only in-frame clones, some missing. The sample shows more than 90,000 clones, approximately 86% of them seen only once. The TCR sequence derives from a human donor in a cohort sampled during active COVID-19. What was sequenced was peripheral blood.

CDR3 nucleotide sequence: TGCGCCAGCAGCTTGGAGGCGGGAGTGCGTACCGGGGAGCTGTTTTTT. Translation: CASSLEAGVRTGELFF. The chain is built from TRBV5-1 and TRBJ2-2; 7 bases align to TRBD2. CDR3 length equals 16 residues. The germline V gene has CDR1 SGHRS and CDR2 YFSETQ. Trimming removed 0 bases from V and 5 bases from J; junction bases left unmatched: 7.